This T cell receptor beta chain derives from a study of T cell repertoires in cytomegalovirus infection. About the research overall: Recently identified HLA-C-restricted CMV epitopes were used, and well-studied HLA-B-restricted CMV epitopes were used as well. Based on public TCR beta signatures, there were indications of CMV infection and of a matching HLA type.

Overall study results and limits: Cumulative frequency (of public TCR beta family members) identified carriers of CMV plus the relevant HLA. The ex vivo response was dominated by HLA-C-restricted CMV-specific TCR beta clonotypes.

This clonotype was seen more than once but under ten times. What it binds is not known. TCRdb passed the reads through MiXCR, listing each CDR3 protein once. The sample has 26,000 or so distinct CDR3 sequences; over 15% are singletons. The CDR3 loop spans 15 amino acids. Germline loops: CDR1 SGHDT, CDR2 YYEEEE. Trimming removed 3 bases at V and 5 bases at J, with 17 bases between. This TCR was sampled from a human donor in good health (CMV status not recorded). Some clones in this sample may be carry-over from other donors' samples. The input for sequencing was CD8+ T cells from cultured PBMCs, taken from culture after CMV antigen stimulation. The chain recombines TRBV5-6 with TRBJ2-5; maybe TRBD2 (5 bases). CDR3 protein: CASSSPGDRRETQYF. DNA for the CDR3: TGTGCCAGCAGCTCACCCGGCGACCGGAGGGAGACCCAGTACTTC.